This T cell receptor beta chain was profiled in a study of long-term antiretroviral therapy in people with HIV. Version v3.0 of the immunoSEQ assay was performed at survey level. Clones were read by immunoSEQ multiplex PCR, and TCRdb kept only the in-frame ones, dropping some. Of over 25,000 clones listed, about 85% are singletons. Every donor had one or more pre-ART and two or more post-ART PBMC samples. The ends lost 3 bases at V and 7 bases at J; junction bases unmatched: 5. The CDR3 is made up of 15 amino acids. Germline CDR1 and CDR2: MGHRA and YSYEKL. Sample: unsorted PBMCs, taken 1.1 years after starting antiretroviral therapy. The receptor's source is a young man with HIV. The rearrangement joins TRBV4-1 to TRBJ2-1, with 11 bases matching TRBD2. The chain's CDR3 is CASSHFSGRANEQFF. The CDR3 DNA reads as TGCGCCAGCAGCCACTTTAGCGGGAGGGCGAATGAGCAGTTCTTC.